This is a list of T cell receptor beta chains from one sample in a study of regulatory T cells in long-lasting Graves disease. Via MiXCR, TCRdb re-called the multiplex PCR reads, giving one row per CDR3 protein. The sample lists some 500,000 distinct CDR3 sequences, about 13% occurring once. This sample also belongs to another study, concerning T cells in Graves' hyperthyroidism and ophthalmopathy.

The source material was peripheral blood mononuclear cells (PBMCs), sampled at new diagnosis, from a patient treated with antithyroid drugs. These receptors came from a man aged 25 to 40 with Graves disease. Both conserved end residues are part of each CDR3. A D gene is named only where the DNA matches it firmly. Size values are once, few and many counts, or a class for expanded clones, and some rows have none.

d_call | j_call | v_call | clone_size | cdr3_aa | cdr3_nt
TRBD2 | TRBJ2-2 | TRBV12-3/TRBV12-4 | . | CASSLAPTSGHTGELFF | TGTGCCAGCAGTTTAGCGCCCACTAGCGGACACACCGGGGAGCTGTTTTTT
TRBD1 | TRBJ1-5 | TRBV19 | few | CASSITGDFSNQPQHF | TGTGCCAGTAGTATCACAGGGGATTTTAGCAATCAGCCCCAGCATTTT
. | TRBJ2-7 | TRBV13 | few | CASSHPRDGVYEQYF | TGTGCCAGCAGCCACCCCCGGGACGGCGTGTACGAGCAGTACTTC
. | TRBJ2-2 | TRBV10-3 | . | CASSMGANTGELFF | TGTGCCAGCAGCATGGGGGCCAACACCGGGGAGCTGTTTTTT
. | TRBJ1-2 | TRBV2 | many | CASRKDSGRHGYTF | TGTGCCAGCAGGAAGGACAGTGGACGGCATGGCTACACCTTC
TRBD1 | TRBJ1-2 | TRBV6-1 | . | CASSPRTGASVAYGYTF | TGTGCCAGCAGTCCCCGGACAGGGGCCTCCGTGGCCTATGGCTACACCTTC
. | TRBJ2-2 | TRBV5-4 | . | CASSQTEAGTGELFF | TGTGCCAGCAGTCAGACCGAGGCGGGGACCGGGGAGCTGTTTTTT
. | TRBJ2-3 | TRBV3-1 | few | CASSQEFAGIDTQYF | TGTGCCAGCAGCCAAGAATTCGCGGGGATAGATACGCAGTATTTT
TRBD2 | TRBJ2-1 | TRBV12-3/TRBV12-4 | many | CASTRTSGLYNEQFF | TGTGCCAGCACCAGGACTAGCGGACTATACAATGAGCAGTTCTTC
TRBD2 | TRBJ2-3 | TRBV30 | few | CARTGGRTTRTDTQYF | TGTGCCCGAACGGGAGGAAGGACTACCCGCACAGATACGCAGTATTTT
. | TRBJ2-1 | TRBV4-2 | . | CASSDGRVYNEQFF | TGTGCCAGCAGCGACGGGAGAGTCTACAATGAGCAGTTCTTC
. | TRBJ1-3 | TRBV29-1 | . | CSVEVYRGLSGNTIYF | TGCAGCGTTGAAGTATATCGGGGTCTCTCTGGAAACACCATATATTTT
. | TRBJ1-1 | TRBV20-1 | many | CSAREPMNTEAFF | TGCAGTGCTAGGGAACCCATGAACACTGAAGCTTTCTTT
. | TRBJ1-1 | TRBV29-1 | few | CSVEMITEAFF | TGCAGCGTTGAAATGATCACTGAAGCTTTCTTT
TRBD1 | TRBJ2-7 | TRBV20-1 | many | CSARNPGQGVYEQYF | TGCAGTGCTAGAAACCCGGGACAGGGCGTATACGAGCAGTACTTC
. | TRBJ1-4 | TRBV27 | many | CASGGGIGEKLFF | TGTGCCAGCGGAGGAGGGATCGGTGAAAAACTGTTTTTT
. | TRBJ1-1 | TRBV19 | . | CASSFQENTEAFF | TGTGCCAGTAGTTTTCAAGAGAACACTGAAGCTTTCTTT
. | TRBJ2-7 | TRBV2 | many | CATRGYSPGEQYF | TGTGCCACTCGGGGGTACTCCCCGGGCGAGCAGTACTTC
. | TRBJ1-1 | TRBV12-3/TRBV12-4 | few | CASSFRSGITEAFF | TGTGCCAGCAGTTTCCGAAGCGGGATCACTGAAGCTTTCTTT
TRBD1 | TRBJ2-3 | TRBV7-2 | many | CASSPRQGLDTQYF | TGTGCCAGCAGCCCTCGACAGGGCTTAGATACGCAGTATTTT
. | TRBJ1-5 | TRBV27 | many | CASSPSGTLAPLSNQPQHF | TGTGCCAGCAGCCCATCCGGGACTTTAGCCCCCCTTAGCAATCAGCCCCAGCATTTT
. | TRBJ2-7 | TRBV5-1 | few | CASSPAAFAYEQYF | TGCGCCAGCAGCCCGGCAGCGTTTGCCTACGAGCAGTACTTC
. | TRBJ1-5 | TRBV10-1 | many | CASSESYQPQHF | TGCGCCAGCAGTGAGTCGTATCAGCCCCAGCATTTT
TRBD1 | TRBJ1-3 | TRBV27 | few | CASSSWTGATGNTIYF | TGTGCCAGCAGTTCCTGGACAGGGGCTACTGGAAACACCATATATTTT
. | TRBJ2-1 | TRBV30 | many | CAWNRDLSGEQFF | TGTGCCTGGAATCGGGACTTGTCGGGAGAGCAGTTCTTC
TRBD1 | TRBJ2-7 | TRBV27 | many | CASSLGGQGPYEQYF | TGTGCCAGCAGTTTAGGGGGACAGGGCCCCTACGAGCAGTACTTC
. | TRBJ2-3 | TRBV6-2/TRBV6-3 | many | CASCLTGPRDTQYF | TGTGCCAGTTGTTTGACTGGTCCCAGGGATACGCAGTATTTT
TRBD1 | TRBJ2-5 | TRBV28 | many | CASRKPPGQGKETQYF | TGTGCCAGCAGGAAACCTCCGGGACAGGGTAAAGAGACCCAGTACTTC
TRBD2 | TRBJ2-7 | TRBV11-2 | many | CASSLALAGVPYEQYF | TGTGCCAGCAGCTTAGCACTAGCGGGAGTTCCCTACGAGCAGTACTTC
. | TRBJ2-2 | TRBV6-1 | . | CASSHSDTGELFF | TGTGCCAGCAGCCATAGTGACACCGGGGAGCTGTTTTTT
TRBD1 | TRBJ1-3 | TRBV3-1 | . | CASSQFPTGFGNTIYF | TGTGCCAGCAGCCAATTCCCGACAGGGTTCGGAAACACCATATATTTT
TRBD2 | TRBJ2-1 | TRBV6-1 | . | CAIKREGRYNEQFF | TGTGCCATCAAGCGGGAGGGCCGGTACAATGAGCAGTTCTTC
. | TRBJ1-1 | TRBV20-1 | many | CSARDEERMNTEAFF | TGCAGTGCTAGAGATGAAGAAAGGATGAACACTGAAGCTTTCTTT
TRBD1 | TRBJ1-2 | TRBV30 | . | CAWSVGTGDGYTF | TGTGCCTGGAGTGTAGGGACAGGGGATGGCTACACCTTC
TRBD1 | TRBJ1-5 | TRBV12-3/TRBV12-4 | many | CASSFRGRGNQPQHF | TGTGCCAGCAGTTTCAGGGGGCGAGGCAATCAGCCCCAGCATTTT
TRBD2 | TRBJ2-1 | TRBV27 | many | CASSRRIGTSGSKTEFF | TGTGCCAGCAGTCGGAGGATTGGGACTAGCGGGAGCAAAACTGAGTTCTTC
. | TRBJ2-3 | TRBV7-9 | many | CASSFEWESTDTQYF | TGTGCCAGCAGCTTCGAGTGGGAGAGCACAGATACGCAGTATTTT
. | TRBJ1-1 | TRBV20-1 | many | CSAKRGMNTEAFF | TGCAGTGCAAAGAGGGGGATGAACACTGAAGCTTTCTTT
TRBD2 | TRBJ2-3 | TRBV12-3/TRBV12-4 | . | CASSPVGGRAADTQYF | TGTGCCAGCAGTCCGGTAGGCGGGAGGGCCGCAGATACGCAGTATTTT
TRBD2 | TRBJ2-7 | TRBV4-1 | few | CASTAGTGGNSYEQYF | TGCGCCAGCACCGCCGGGACGGGAGGAAACTCCTACGAGCAGTACTTC
TRBD2 | TRBJ2-3 | TRBV10-2 | few | CASSPGLEIGDTQYF | TGCGCCAGCAGCCCGGGACTAGAGATCGGCGATACGCAGTATTTT
. | TRBJ1-5 | TRBV12-3/TRBV12-4 | many | CASSSRGAQHF | TGTGCCAGCAGCTCCCGAGGGGCCCAGCATTTT